What follows is one T cell receptor beta chain and its context. No antigen is known for it. The data belong to a study of T cell responses to AZD1222 COVID-19 vaccine. Turning to the study itself: Second doses at about 4 or about 12 weeks were pooled.

Findings and limits, study-wide: Spike was spanned by vaccine-associated CD4 TCRs, which were dominant at 160-218 and 743-854. Donors in the cohort were predominantly white British and more often female, and clonal diversity was possibly underestimated.

Sequencing was performed with immunoSEQ multiplex PCR; in TCRdb, only in-frame clones are kept and a portion is missing. The data contain roughly 130,000 clones, 90% to 95% of them singletons. The CDR3 is 13 amino acids. The V gene end was trimmed by 9 bases and the J gene end by 2 bases; junction bases not matched to a gene: 4. The germline V gene encodes CDR1 KGHDR and CDR2 SFDVKD. Material: peripheral blood, obtained on day 0 of AZD1222 vaccination. The clonotype originates from an adult in good health. J is TRBJ2-3 and V is TRBV24-1; TRBD1 agrees at 7 bases. The CDR3 sequence is CATGQEVTDTQYF. In nucleotides, the CDR3 is TGTGCCACCGGACAGGAGGTCACAGATACGCAGTATTTT.